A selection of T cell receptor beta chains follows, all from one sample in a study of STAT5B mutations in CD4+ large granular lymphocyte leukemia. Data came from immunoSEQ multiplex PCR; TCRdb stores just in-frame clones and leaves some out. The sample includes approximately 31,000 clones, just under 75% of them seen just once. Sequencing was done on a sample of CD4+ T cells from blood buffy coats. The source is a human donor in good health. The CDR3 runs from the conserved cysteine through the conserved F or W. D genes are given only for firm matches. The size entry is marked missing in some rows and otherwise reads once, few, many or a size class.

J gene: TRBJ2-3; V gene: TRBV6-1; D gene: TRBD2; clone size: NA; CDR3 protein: CASSPLRDYTDTQYF; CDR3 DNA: TGTGCCAGCAGCCCCCTCCGGGACTACACAGATACGCAGTATTTT
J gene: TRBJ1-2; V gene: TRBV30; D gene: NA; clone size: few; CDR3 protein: CAWSVGRLNYGYTF; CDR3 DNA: TGTGCCTGGAGTGTGGGTAGGCTTAACTATGGCTACACCTTC
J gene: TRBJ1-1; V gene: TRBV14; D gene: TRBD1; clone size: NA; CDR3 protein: CASSQRGDRGTTEAFF; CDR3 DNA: TGTGCCAGCAGCCAGCGGGGGGACAGGGGGACGACTGAAGCTTTCTTT
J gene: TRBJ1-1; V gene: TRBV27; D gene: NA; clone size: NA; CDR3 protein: CASSSENRAAFF; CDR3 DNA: TGTGCCAGCAGTTCAGAGAACAGGGCCGCTTTCTTT
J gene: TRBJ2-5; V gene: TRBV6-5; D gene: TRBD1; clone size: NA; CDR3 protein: CASSYSGTGRETQYF; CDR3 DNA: TGTGCCAGCAGTTACTCCGGGACAGGGAGGGAGACCCAGTACTTC
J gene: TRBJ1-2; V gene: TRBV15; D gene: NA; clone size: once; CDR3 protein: CATSSADGNYGYTF; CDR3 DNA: TGTGCCACCAGCAGCGCAGACGGCAACTATGGCTACACCTTC
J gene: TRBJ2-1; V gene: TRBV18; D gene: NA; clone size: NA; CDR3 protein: CASSPRGRIAYNEQFF; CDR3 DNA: TGTGCCAGCTCACCACGGGGGCGGATAGCCTACAATGAGCAGTTCTTC
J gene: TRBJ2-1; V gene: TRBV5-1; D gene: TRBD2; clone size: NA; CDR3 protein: CASSSGLASSNEQFF; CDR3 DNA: TGCGCCAGCAGCTCCGGACTAGCCTCCTCCAATGAGCAGTTCTTC
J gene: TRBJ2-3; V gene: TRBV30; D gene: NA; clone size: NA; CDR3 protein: CAWSITGAPDTQYF; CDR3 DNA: TGTGCCTGGAGTATCACGGGAGCCCCTGATACGCAGTATTTT
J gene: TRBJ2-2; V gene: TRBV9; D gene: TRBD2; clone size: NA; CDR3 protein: CASSVDGSGGPGELFF; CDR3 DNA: TGTGCCAGCAGCGTAGATGGTAGCGGGGGTCCCGGGGAGCTGTTTTTT
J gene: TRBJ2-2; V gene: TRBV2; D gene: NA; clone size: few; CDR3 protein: CASSVGVDTGELFF; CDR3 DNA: TGTGCCAGCAGCGTGGGAGTGGACACCGGGGAGCTGTTTTTT
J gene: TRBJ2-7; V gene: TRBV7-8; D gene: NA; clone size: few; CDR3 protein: CASSPESGTYEQYF; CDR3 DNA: TGTGCCAGCAGCCCAGAGTCCGGAACCTACGAGCAGTACTTC
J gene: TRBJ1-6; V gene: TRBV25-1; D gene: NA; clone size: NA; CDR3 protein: CASSESELWRSPLHF; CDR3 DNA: TGTGCCAGCAGTGAATCTGAACTTTGGCGTTCACCCCTCCACTTT
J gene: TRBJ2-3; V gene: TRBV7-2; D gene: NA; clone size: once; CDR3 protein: CASSLTGSDTQYF; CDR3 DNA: TGTGCCAGCAGCTTAACGGGCTCAGATACGCAGTATTTT
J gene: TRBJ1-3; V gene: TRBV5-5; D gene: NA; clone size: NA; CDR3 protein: CASSVLLGPGNTIYF; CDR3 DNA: TGTGCCAGCAGCGTGTTGCTCGGTCCTGGAAACACCATATATTTT
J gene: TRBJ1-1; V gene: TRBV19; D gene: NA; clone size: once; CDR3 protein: CASSTRSEAFF; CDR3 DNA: TGTGCCAGTAGTACCCGGTCTGAAGCTTTCTTT
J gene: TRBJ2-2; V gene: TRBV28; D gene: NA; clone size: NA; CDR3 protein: CASRRSDTGELFF; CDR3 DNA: TGTGCCAGCAGAAGGTCCGACACCGGGGAGCTGTTTTTT
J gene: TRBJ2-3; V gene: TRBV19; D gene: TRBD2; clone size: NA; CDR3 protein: CASSPGRGTDTQYF; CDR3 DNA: TGTGCCAGTAGCCCTGGGCGGGGGACAGATACGCAGTATTTT
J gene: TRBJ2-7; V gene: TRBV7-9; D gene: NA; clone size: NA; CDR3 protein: CASSSSGNYEQYF; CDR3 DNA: TGTGCCAGCAGCTCCTCCGGGAACTACGAGCAGTACTTC
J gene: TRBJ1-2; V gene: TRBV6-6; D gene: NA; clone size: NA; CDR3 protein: CASSYHPRDNYGYTF; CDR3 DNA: TGTGCCAGCAGTTACCACCCTAGAGACAACTATGGCTACACCTTC
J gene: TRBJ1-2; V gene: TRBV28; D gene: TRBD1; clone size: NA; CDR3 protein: CASSWTGGFGYTF; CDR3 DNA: TGTGCCAGCAGTTGGACAGGGGGTTTTGGCTACACCTTC
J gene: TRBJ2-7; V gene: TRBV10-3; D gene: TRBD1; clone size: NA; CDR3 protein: CAISHGQGAYEQYF; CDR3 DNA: TGTGCCATCAGTCACGGACAGGGGGCCTACGAGCAGTACTTC
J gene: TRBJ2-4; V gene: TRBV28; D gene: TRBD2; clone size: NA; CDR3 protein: CASSGGGGIAKNIQYF; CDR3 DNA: TGTGCCAGCAGTGGCGGCGGGGGAATAGCCAAAAACATTCAGTACTTC
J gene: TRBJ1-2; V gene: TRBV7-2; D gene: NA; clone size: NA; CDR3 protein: CASSLGPGYGYTF; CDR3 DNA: TGTGCCAGCAGCTTAGGTCCGGGTTATGGCTACACCTTC
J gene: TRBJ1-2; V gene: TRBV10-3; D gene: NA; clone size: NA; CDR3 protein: CAISEGIEVVYGYTF; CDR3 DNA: TGTGCCATCAGTGAGGGAATAGAAGTGGTCTATGGCTACACCTTC
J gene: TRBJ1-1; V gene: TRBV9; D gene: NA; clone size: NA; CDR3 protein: CASSVGVGTEAFF; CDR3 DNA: TGTGCCAGCAGCGTAGGTGTCGGCACTGAAGCTTTCTTT
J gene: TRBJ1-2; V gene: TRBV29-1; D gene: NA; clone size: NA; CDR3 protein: CSVGRGWGYGYTF; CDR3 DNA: TGCAGCGTTGGCCGTGGCTGGGGCTATGGCTACACCTTC
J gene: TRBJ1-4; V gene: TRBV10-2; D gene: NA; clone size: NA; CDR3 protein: CATADRTTNEKLFF; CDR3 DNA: TGCGCCACGGCTGACAGAACAACTAATGAAAAACTGTTTTTT
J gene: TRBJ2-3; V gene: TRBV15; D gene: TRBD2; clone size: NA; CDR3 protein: CATSSPRRRGGPSDTQYF; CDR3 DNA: TGTGCCACCAGCAGCCCTCGTCGGCGCGGGGGGCCCTCAGATACGCAGTATTTT
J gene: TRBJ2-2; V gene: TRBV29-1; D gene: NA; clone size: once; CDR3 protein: CSGRDNTGELFF; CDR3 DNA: TGCAGCGGCAGGGATAACACCGGGGAGCTGTTTTTT
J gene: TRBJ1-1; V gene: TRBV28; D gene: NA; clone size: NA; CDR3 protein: CASKTSGLGGSEAFF; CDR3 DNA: TGTGCCAGCAAAACCTCAGGGCTTGGGGGCTCTGAAGCTTTCTTT
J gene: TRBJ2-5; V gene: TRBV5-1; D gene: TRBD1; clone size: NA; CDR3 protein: CASSRGQQETQYF; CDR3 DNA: TGCGCCAGCAGCCGGGGACAGCAAGAGACCCAGTACTTC
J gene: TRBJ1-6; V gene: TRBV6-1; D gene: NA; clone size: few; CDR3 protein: CASSGRSYNSPLHF; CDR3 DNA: TGTGCCAGCAGCGGACGGAGCTATAATTCACCCCTCCACTTT
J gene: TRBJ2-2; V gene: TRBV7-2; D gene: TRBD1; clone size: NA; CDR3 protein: CASSLFPGQGAGGELFF; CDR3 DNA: TGTGCCAGCAGCTTATTTCCGGGACAGGGGGCCGGCGGGGAGCTGTTTTTT
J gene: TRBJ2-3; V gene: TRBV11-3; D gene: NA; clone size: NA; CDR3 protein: CASSFHNADTQYF; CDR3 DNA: TGTGCCAGCAGCTTTCATAATGCAGATACGCAGTATTTT
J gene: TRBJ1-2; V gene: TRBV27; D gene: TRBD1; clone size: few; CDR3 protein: CASSRTGGLQSYRYTF; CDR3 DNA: TGTGCCAGCAGCCGGACAGGGGGCCTCCAAAGCTATCGCTACACCTTC
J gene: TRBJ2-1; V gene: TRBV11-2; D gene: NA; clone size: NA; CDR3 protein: CASSGGLSSYNEQFF; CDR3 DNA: TGTGCCAGCAGCGGGGGGTTGAGCTCCTACAATGAGCAGTTCTTC
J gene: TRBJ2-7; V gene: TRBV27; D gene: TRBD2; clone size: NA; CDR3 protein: CASSLSAPELAVGPYEQYF; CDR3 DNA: TGTGCCAGCAGTTTGTCAGCACCCGAACTAGCGGTGGGTCCCTACGAGCAGTACTTC
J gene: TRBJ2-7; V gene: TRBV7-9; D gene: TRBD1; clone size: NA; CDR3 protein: CASSPRTGGPYEQYF; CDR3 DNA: TGTGCCAGCAGCCCCCGGACAGGAGGACCCTACGAGCAGTACTTC
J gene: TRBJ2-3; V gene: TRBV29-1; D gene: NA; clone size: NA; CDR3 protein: CSVEGVDTQYF; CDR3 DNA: TGCAGCGTTGAGGGGGTAGATACGCAGTATTTT
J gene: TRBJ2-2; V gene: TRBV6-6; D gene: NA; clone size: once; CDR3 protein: CASSSQRNANTGELFF; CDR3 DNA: TGTGCCAGCAGTTCTCAAAGGAACGCGAACACCGGGGAGCTGTTTTTT
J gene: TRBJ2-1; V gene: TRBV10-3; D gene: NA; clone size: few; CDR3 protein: CAIKYSEIYNEQFF; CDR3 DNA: TGTGCCATCAAGTACTCCGAGATCTACAATGAGCAGTTCTTC
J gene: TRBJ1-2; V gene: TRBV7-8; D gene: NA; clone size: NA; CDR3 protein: CASSSTGGTYGYTF; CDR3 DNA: TGTGCCAGCAGCTCCACCGGGGGTACCTATGGCTACACCTTC
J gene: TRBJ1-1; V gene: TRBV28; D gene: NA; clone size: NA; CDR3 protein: CASTLRRDIEAFF; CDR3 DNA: TGTGCCAGCACCCTAAGAAGGGACATTGAAGCTTTCTTT